One and the same sample provided the 16 T cell receptor beta chains below, sequenced in a study of shared clonotypes between healthy human individuals. The repertoire was sequenced with immunoSEQ multiplex PCR; TCRdb's copy has only in-frame clones and lacks some. The sample holds approximately 2,300,000 clones, 92% seen once. The sample was naive CD4+ T cells from PBMCs. Subset described: CD45RA+ positively selected. The receptors here all came from a man between 18 and 35 years old in good health. Some clones in this sample may be carry-over from other donors' samples.

The chain couples TRBV2 to TRBJ2-4; 8 nucleotides agree with TRBD1. This CDR3 has 14 amino acids. Germline CDR1 reads SNHLY; CDR2 reads FYNNEI. The V and J ends lost 5 bases and 5 bases, in that order; junction bases with no gene match: 5. DNA of the CDR3: TGTGCCAGCAGTCGCGACAGGGGCCAAAACATTCAGTACTTC. Translation gives CASSRDRGQNIQYF.

The V gene is TRBV7-6, the J gene TRBJ2-1; weak D call: TRBD2 (5 bases). This CDR3 has 15 amino acids. The V and J ends lost 5 bases and 0 bases respectively, with 11 bases between them. CDR1 and CDR2 (germline): SGHVS, FNYEAQ. The CDR3 DNA is TGTGCCAGCAGCCAGCTGGCGGGCTCCTACAATGAGCAGTTCTTC. It encodes CASSQLAGSYNEQFF.

This sequence joins TRBV5-6 and TRBJ2-3, with 15 bases identical to TRBD2. V lost 3 bases and J lost 5; bases outside the gene matches: 4. There are 16 residues in the CDR3. Germline-derived CDR1 and CDR2 are SGHDT and YYEEEE. The CDR3 DNA reads as TGTGCCAGCAGCTGGGGACTAGCGGGAGGTCAAGATACGCAGTATTTT. This encodes CASSWGLAGGQDTQYF. The full variable domain, its missing parts supplied by reference TRBV5-6 and TRBJ2-3, is DAGVTQSPTHLIKTRGQQVTLRCSPKSGHDTVSWYQQALGQGPQFIFQYYEEEERQRGNFPDRFSGHQFPNYSSELNVNALLLGDSALYLCASSWGLAGGQDTQYFGPGTRLTVL.

The J gene is TRBJ2-3, the V gene TRBV9, with D unresolved. Trimming removed 2 bases at V and 6 bases at J, with 13 bases between. The CDR3 covers 14 residues. Germline assignment: CDR1 SGDLS and CDR2 YYNGEE. CDR3 protein: CASSVNGLDDTQYF. CDR3 coding DNA: TGTGCCAGCAGCGTTAACGGGTTAGACGATACGCAGTATTTT.

This clone showed up just once. The chain has TRBV27 and TRBJ1-1, with D hard to call. CDR3 size: 10 residues. The V end lost 9 bases, the J end lost 5 bases, and 7 bases lay between the germline ends. CDR1 and CDR2 from the germline V gene are MNHEY and SMNVEV (reference sequence). CDR3 sequence reads: CARGRTEAFF. Here the CDR3 DNA reads TGTGCCAGGGGGAGGACTGAAGCTTTCTTT.

The rearrangement joins TRBV7-7 to TRBJ2-7, with 8 bases that match TRBD1. The CDR3 extends over 17 amino acids. The J segment lost 3 bases and the V segment lost 5 bases, leaving 15 bases of the junction unmatched. CDR1 SSHAT and CDR2 FNYEAQ come from the germline V gene (reference sequence). CDR3 amino acids: CASSPSPLRTGYYEQYF. CDR3 in DNA: TGTGCCAGCAGCCCTTCCCCCTTGAGGACAGGGTACTACGAGCAGTACTTC.

The sample holds one count of this clone. The rearrangement joins TRBV19 to TRBJ2-7, with 9 bases fitting TRBD1. Trimming at V came to 5 bases and at J to 4 bases, leaving 9 bases not matched to a gene. This CDR3 comprises 15 residues. Germline V CDR1 and CDR2: LNHDA, SQIVND (reference sequence). CDR3 in amino acids: CASSARQGEGYEQYF. The CDR3 nucleotides read TGTGCCAGTAGTGCCAGACAGGGGGAAGGTTACGAGCAGTACTTC.

The rearrangement uses TRBV6-1 and TRBJ2-7, with D unclear. The CDR3 runs to 15 residues. CDR1 and CDR2 from the germline V gene are MNHNS and SASEGT. Trimming cost V 1 base and J 7 bases, with 17 bases left between them. Here the CDR3 DNA reads TGTGCCAGCAGTGAAGGTGGCGGTTACCCTGGGGAGCAGTACTTC. This translates into CASSEGGGYPGEQYF.

The chain carries TRBV28 and TRBJ2-2, with D maybe TRBD2 (7 bases). Trimming pared 8 bases from V and 5 bases from J, leaving 15 bases between. The CDR3 has 14 amino acids. Germline V gene sequence: CDR1 MDHEN, CDR2 SYDVKM. The CDR3 here is CASQTGGETGELFF. CDR3 bases: TGTGCCAGCCAAACGGGGGGCGAGACCGGGGAGCTGTTTTTT.

The chain combines TRBV27 with TRBJ2-3, with D possibly being TRBD1 (6 bases). The V gene's germline CDR1 is MNHEY and CDR2 SMNVEV (reference sequence). CDR3 length: 15 amino acids. The ends were cut back, 5 bases at V and 4 bases at J, with 16 bases in the middle. Here the CDR3 reads CASSTRDTRADTQYF. The CDR3 region has the DNA TGTGCCAGCAGTACCCGGGACACCCGCGCAGATACGCAGTATTTT.

The chain links TRBV28 to TRBJ1-2, with a possible D match to TRBD1 (5 bases). V was shortened by 6 bases and J by 4 bases, with 12 bases between the two germline ends. Germline lookup yields CDR1 MDHEN and CDR2 SYDVKM. This CDR3 comprises 13 residues. In DNA, the CDR3 is TGTGCCAGCAGCTGGGGACTTCTCTATGGCTACACCTTC. Protein: CASSWGLLYGYTF.

This chain connects TRBV5-1 to TRBJ2-7, with 11 positions matching TRBD1. The CDR3 contains 15 residues. Looked up from germline, CDR1 is SGHRS and CDR2 is YFSETQ. Trimming took 6 bases from V and 4 from J; bases not matched to a gene: 9. The CDR3 DNA sequence: TGCGCCAGCACCCCCTCCGGGACAGGGGGGTACGAGCAGTACTTC. Translating gives CASTPSGTGGYEQYF.

The rearrangement links TRBV7-2 to TRBJ2-7; possible D gene TRBD1, 5 bases. V lost 5 bases and J 8 bases, leaving 13 bases between the germline ends. Germline V lookup: CDR1 SGHTA, CDR2 FQGNSA. The CDR3 extends over 12 amino acids. The CDR3 region has the DNA TGTGCCAGCAGCCTACAGGTAGCCCAGCAGTACTTC. It yields the protein CASSLQVAQQYF. The full variable domain, completed using reference TRBV7-2 and TRBJ2-7, is GAGVSQSPSNKVTEKGKDVELRCDPISGHTALYWYRQSLGQGLEFLIYFQGNSAPDKSGLPSDRFSAERTGGSVSTLTIQRTQQEDSAVYLCASSLQVAQQYFGPGTRLTVT.

The chain recombines TRBV9 with TRBJ1-1, with TRBD1 identical over 7 bases. The CDR3 totals 15 residues. V shed 2 bases and J 5 bases; nucleotides not matched to a gene: 9. CDR1 SGDLS and CDR2 YYNGEE come from the germline V gene. The CDR3 DNA reads TGTGCCAGCAGCGTCCAGGGGGTAGATAGTACTGAAGCTTTCTTT. Its protein is CASSVQGVDSTEAFF.

V usage is TRBV19 and J usage is TRBJ2-7; 9 positions match TRBD1. Trimming removed 4 bases from V and 5 bases from J; junction bases left unmatched: 9. Germline values: CDR1 LNHDA, CDR2 SQIVND (reference sequence). The CDR3 has 15 residues. CDR3 sequence: CASSTPPGQGNEQYF. In nucleotides, the CDR3 is TGTGCCAGTAGTACCCCTCCGGGACAGGGAAACGAGCAGTACTTC.

The gene calls are TRBV19 and TRBJ1-5; D gene uncertain. CDR1 is LNHDA, CDR2 SQIVND, per germline (reference sequence). With 5 bases removed from V and 3 bases from J, the gap between germline ends came to 14 bases. The CDR3 contains 15 residues. The CDR3 nucleotides are TGTGCCAGTAGTCCGCGGGGATTCATCAATCAGCCCCAGCATTTT. Translation: CASSPRGFINQPQHF.